These T cell receptor beta chains were read from a single sample in a study of cytomegalovirus exposure and HLA in healthy donors. The method was immunoSEQ multiplex PCR; TCRdb's version includes in-frame clones alone and lacks a portion of them. The table lists about 130,000 clones, 80% of them singletons. Input material: PBMCs. These receptors originate from a young man in good health and CMV-seronegative. Each CDR3 is given with its conserved first and last residue. Fields, in order: D gene, V gene, J gene, clone size, CDR3 protein, CDR3 DNA. A D gene is named only where the DNA matches it firmly. A clone size is listed for some rows: how often the clone was seen (once, few, many), or a class if it is expanded.

NA	TRBV6-6	TRBJ1-2	NA	CASSYDITNYGYTF	TGTGCCAGCAGTTACGACATAACTAACTATGGCTACACCTTC
NA	TRBV19	TRBJ2-1	once	CASSIDLKREQFF	TGTGCCAGTAGTATAGATCTGAAGCGGGAGCAGTTCTTC
TRBD1	TRBV2	TRBJ1-1	NA	CASSQYTGANTGAFF	TGTGCCAGCAGCCAATATACAGGGGCTAACACTGGAGCTTTCTTT
TRBD1	TRBV7-9	TRBJ2-7	NA	CSSSLVTGQGSREQYF	TGTTCCAGCAGCTTAGTGACTGGACAGGGGTCTCGCGAGCAGTACTTC
TRBD1	TRBV14	TRBJ2-7	NA	CASSLQGGVDEQYF	TGTGCCAGCAGCCTACAGGGGGGCGTCGACGAGCAGTACTTC
NA	TRBV28	TRBJ2-5	NA	CATTPPTGPGETQYF	TGTGCCACTACCCCGCCGACAGGCCCGGGAGAGACCCAGTACTTC
TRBD1	TRBV30	TRBJ1-6	NA	CAWTERDRDSPLHF	TGTGCCTGGACTGAGAGGGACAGGGATTCACCCCTCCACTTT
NA	TRBV11-3	TRBJ2-1	NA	CASTPTSRLYNEQFF	TGTGCCAGCACTCCAACTAGCCGGCTTTACAATGAGCAGTTCTTC
TRBD2	TRBV19	TRBJ2-3	NA	CASSPLTSGADTQYF	TGTGCCAGTAGTCCGCTGACTAGCGGTGCAGATACGCAGTATTTT
NA	TRBV7-2	TRBJ1-1	few	CASSLNPGGTEAFF	TGTGCCAGCAGCTTAAATCCCGGGGGCACTGAAGCTTTCTTT
TRBD2	TRBV9	TRBJ2-5	NA	CASSPLAGEGKTQYF	TGTGCCAGCAGTCCTCTAGCGGGAGAAGGAAAGACCCAGTACTTC
NA	TRBV19	TRBJ1-2	NA	CASTPGRGNDYGYTF	TGTGCCAGTACCCCGGGGCGGGGGAATGACTATGGCTACACCTTC
TRBD2	TRBV7-2	TRBJ2-2	once	CASSNGTSGTGELFF	TGTGCCAGCAGCAATGGGACTAGCGGGACCGGGGAGCTGTTTTTT
NA	TRBV9	TRBJ2-3	NA	CASSPPATLKGTDTQYF	TGTGCCAGCAGCCCCCCCGCGACTCTTAAGGGGACAGATACGCAGTATTTT
TRBD1	TRBV7-9	TRBJ2-1	NA	CASSPPGTGREQFF	TGTGCCAGCAGCCCCCCCGGGACAGGGCGGGAGCAGTTCTTC
NA	TRBV7-2	TRBJ1-3	once	CASSLVGAGNTIYF	TGTGCCAGCAGCTTAGTGGGGGCCGGAAACACCATATATTTT